This T cell receptor beta chain was recorded in a study of T cell responses to AZD1222 COVID-19 vaccine. The study's findings and limits: Spike-specific TCR repertoires showed rising breadth and depth after two AZD1222 doses.

Clones were read by immunoSEQ multiplex PCR, and TCRdb kept only the in-frame ones, dropping some. The sample contains 150,000 to 200,000 clones, roughly 90% of which appear only once. This clone occurred many times. Antigen: not known. The sample carries other DNA sequences with the same CDR3. The TCR originated in an adult in good health. The material was peripheral blood, obtained on day 0 of AZD1222 vaccination.

As DNA, the CDR3 is TGTGCCAGTAGACATCCCCAAGAGACCCAGTACTTC. It translates to CASRHPQETQYF. The rearrangement links TRBV11-2 to TRBJ2-5; D unresolved. V was shortened by 9 bases and J by 1 base, with 9 bases between the two germline ends. The CDR3 is 12 residues long. The germline gives CDR1 SGHAT, CDR2 FQNNGV.